These T cell receptor beta chains were read from a single sample in a study of identical twins. Each CDR3 protein is one row after TCRdb ran MiXCR on the 5' RACE reads. The sample holds over 550,000 distinct CDR3 sequences; just over 7% are singletons and the top ten take roughly 1.6%. These data are also associated with another study on yellow fever vaccine responses in identical twins.

Sequencing was carried out using PBMCs. Receptors were obtained from a woman younger than 30 in good health. The CDR3 runs from the conserved cysteine through the conserved F or W. The D gene is left open where the match is weak. Expanded clones are given a class, and other clones once, few, many or no size at all.

d_call,j_call,v_call,clone_size,cdr3_aa,cdr3_nt
.,TRBJ2-2,TRBV29-1,.,CSVTRQGVTGELFF,TGCAGCGTTACACGGCAGGGAGTGACCGGGGAGCTGTTTTTT
.,TRBJ1-2,TRBV15,few,CATRPSTVFGYTF,TGTGCCACCAGACCCTCGACGGTCTTCGGCTACACCTTC
TRBD2,TRBJ2-1,TRBV12-3/TRBV12-4,many,CASSAGLAGGQNEQFF,TGTGCCAGCAGCGCGGGACTAGCGGGAGGGCAAAATGAGCAGTTCTTC
TRBD2,TRBJ2-1,TRBV13,few,CASSRTSGIWNEQFF,TGTGCCAGCAGCCGGACCAGCGGGATTTGGAATGAGCAGTTCTTC
TRBD2,TRBJ2-7,TRBV10-3,.,CAISDASGRSLSYEQYF,TGTGCCATCAGTGACGCCAGCGGGAGGTCCTTATCCTACGAGCAGTACTTC
.,TRBJ1-4,TRBV12-3/TRBV12-4,.,CASSDSTTNEKLFF,TGTGCCAGCAGCGACTCTACAACTAATGAAAAACTGTTTTTT
.,TRBJ1-6,TRBV6-1,.,CASSLGQGRGNSPLHF,TGTGCCAGCAGCCTCGGGCAGGGACGGGGGAATTCACCCCTCCACTTT
.,TRBJ2-7,TRBV6-2/TRBV6-3,many,CASSYSEGGEQYF,TGTGCCAGCAGTTACTCGGAGGGAGGTGAGCAGTACTTC
.,TRBJ2-6,TRBV6-4,many,CASREGAGANVLTF,TGTGCCAGCAGAGAGGGGGCTGGGGCCAACGTCCTGACTTTC
TRBD1,TRBJ1-2,TRBV28,many,CASRRGGTGVTGYTF,TGTGCCAGCAGGAGAGGCGGGACAGGGGTTACCGGCTACACCTTC
TRBD1,TRBJ1-1,TRBV6-5,many,CASSYSRQTGLNTEAFF,TGTGCCAGCAGTTACTCAAGGCAGACAGGGCTGAACACTGAAGCTTTCTTT
TRBD2,TRBJ2-7,TRBV5-1,.,CASSLISGIDRGYEQYF,TGCGCCAGCAGCTTAATTAGCGGGATTGATCGGGGGTACGAGCAGTACTTC
.,TRBJ2-2,TRBV5-1,many,CASSAQNGATIRETGELFF,TGCGCCAGCAGCGCACAGAACGGAGCTACTATCAGGGAAACCGGGGAGCTGTTTTTT
.,TRBJ2-1,TRBV14,many,CASSQSPPWQFF,TGTGCCAGCAGCCAATCCCCTCCTTGGCAGTTCTTC
.,TRBJ2-1,TRBV3-1,many,CASSRESMYNEQFF,TGTGCCAGCAGCCGAGAGTCGATGTACAATGAGCAGTTCTTC
.,TRBJ2-4,TRBV20-1,.,CSARDRGPKNIQYF,TGCAGTGCTAGAGATAGGGGACCCAAAAACATTCAGTACTTC
TRBD1,TRBJ2-1,TRBV7-2,few,CASSFADRRGSVYNEQFF,TGTGCCAGCAGCTTCGCCGACCGCAGGGGGTCCGTTTACAATGAGCAGTTCTTC
.,TRBJ2-7,TRBV12-3/TRBV12-4,.,CASSSSWERRTYEQYF,TGTGCCAGCAGCTCCTCGTGGGAGCGGAGGACCTACGAGCAGTACTTC
TRBD2,TRBJ2-3,TRBV11-2,.,CASSLSLTSGNLRDTQYF,TGTGCCAGCAGCTTAAGTTTGACTAGCGGGAATCTGAGGGATACGCAGTATTTT
TRBD2,TRBJ2-3,TRBV25-1,many,CASSDSGARTDTQYF,TGTGCCAGCAGTGATAGCGGGGCCCGCACAGATACGCAGTATTTT
TRBD1,TRBJ2-1,TRBV29-1,many,CSVPGTGLFFRGDGEQFF,TGCAGCGTTCCCGGGACAGGGTTGTTTTTTCGGGGAGACGGTGAGCAGTTCTTC
.,TRBJ2-5,TRBV28,few,CASTVIGDPQYF,TGTGCCAGCACCGTTATAGGGGACCCCCAGTACTTC
TRBD2,TRBJ2-4,TRBV7-9,.,CASSPLGLAGPKNIQYF,TGTGCCAGCAGCCCCCTCGGGTTAGCGGGACCCAAAAACATTCAGTACTTC
.,TRBJ2-3,TRBV5-1,.,CASSLEVKSTDTQYF,TGCGCCAGCAGCTTGGAAGTCAAAAGCACAGATACGCAGTATTTT
.,TRBJ2-1,TRBV28,.,CASSKYQNSNEQFF,TGTGCCAGCAGTAAGTACCAGAACAGCAATGAGCAGTTCTTC
TRBD2,TRBJ2-1,TRBV2,many,CASSEAGVLAGGNEQFF,TGTGCCAGCAGTGAAGCGGGGGTACTAGCGGGAGGCAATGAGCAGTTCTTC
TRBD1,TRBJ2-5,TRBV6-1,many,CASRRTGGETQYF,TGTGCCAGCAGGAGGACAGGCGGAGAGACCCAGTACTTC
TRBD2,TRBJ2-1,TRBV12-3/TRBV12-4,few,CASSLRGLAADEQFF,TGTGCCAGCAGTTTAAGGGGACTAGCGGCGGATGAGCAGTTCTTC
.,TRBJ2-2,TRBV12-3/TRBV12-4,few,CASSDSPNTGELFF,TGTGCCAGCAGTGACAGCCCGAACACCGGGGAGCTGTTTTTT
TRBD2,TRBJ2-1,TRBV20-1,.,CSLAGNVDEQFF,TGCAGTCTAGCGGGGAACGTCGATGAGCAGTTCTTC
TRBD2,TRBJ2-1,TRBV5-1,.,CASSLGLAVLNEQFF,TGCGCCAGCAGCTTGGGACTAGCGGTCCTCAATGAGCAGTTCTTC
.,TRBJ2-1,TRBV12-3/TRBV12-4,few,CASSPGTRQQEQFF,TGTGCCAGCAGTCCCGGGACTCGACAACAAGAGCAGTTCTTC
.,TRBJ2-3,TRBV24-1,many,CATSDFRQDGIWKESIRTDTQYF,TGTGCCACCAGTGATTTTCGACAGGATGGAATATGGAAGGAGTCCATCCGAACAGATACGCAGTATTTT
TRBD1,TRBJ1-5,TRBV12-3/TRBV12-4,few,CASNGQGPNQPQHF,TGTGCCAGCAACGGACAGGGGCCTAATCAGCCCCAGCATTTT
TRBD2,TRBJ2-1,TRBV5-1,few,CASSFRLAGGPDEQFF,TGCGCCAGCAGCTTTAGATTAGCGGGAGGGCCGGATGAGCAGTTCTTC
.,TRBJ1-2,TRBV19,few,CASSGRNYGYTF,TGTGCCAGTAGTGGGCGGAACTATGGCTACACCTTC
.,TRBJ2-1,TRBV5-6,.,CASSLAPGLLLHNEQFF,TGTGCCAGCAGCTTGGCGCCGGGACTCCTTCTACACAATGAGCAGTTCTTC
.,TRBJ2-1,TRBV7-8,.,CASSLRRNEQFF,TGTGCCAGCAGCTTAAGAAGGAATGAGCAGTTCTTC
.,TRBJ1-1,TRBV6-5,many,CASRSLAGAFF,TGTGCCAGCAGGTCACTCGCGGGAGCTTTCTTT
TRBD2,TRBJ2-7,TRBV5-1,many,CASSSGTSGTIRNEQYF,TGCGCCAGCAGCTCCGGGACTAGCGGGACCATAAGGAACGAGCAGTACTTC
.,TRBJ1-1,TRBV6-5,.,CASSYARTNTEAFF,TGTGCCAGCAGTTATGCCAGAACGAACACTGAAGCTTTCTTT
TRBD1,TRBJ1-5,TRBV12-3/TRBV12-4,many,CASRGTGAGEAQHF,TGTGCCAGCAGAGGGACAGGGGCGGGGGAGGCCCAGCATTTT
.,TRBJ1-2,TRBV10-3,many,CAISASGRINYGYTF,TGTGCCATCAGTGCGTCTGGCAGGATAAACTATGGCTACACCTTC
TRBD2,TRBJ2-4,TRBV29-1,.,CSVAGGDEKNIQYF,TGCAGCGTTGCGGGGGGGGATGAGAAAAACATTCAGTACTTC
TRBD2,TRBJ2-2,TRBV3-1,.,CASSPTLGWAGRGTGELFF,TGTGCCAGCAGCCCCACTTTGGGATGGGCAGGGAGGGGCACCGGGGAGCTGTTTTTT
.,TRBJ1-3,TRBV6-2/TRBV6-3,many,CASSYSAVGNTIYF,TGTGCCAGCAGTTACAGCGCAGTTGGAAACACCATATATTTT
.,TRBJ2-1,TRBV25-1,.,CASGTPHVDEQFF,TGTGCCAGCGGGACCCCACATGTAGATGAGCAGTTCTTC
TRBD1,TRBJ1-1,TRBV5-1,many,CASREGAYTEAFF,TGCGCCAGCAGAGAGGGGGCTTACACTGAAGCTTTCTTT
.,TRBJ1-2,TRBV6-1,.,CATKQGLDGYTF,TGTGCCACCAAACAGGGACTGGATGGCTACACCTTC
.,TRBJ2-1,TRBV5-1,.,CASSWRDPGGAYNEQFF,TGCGCCAGCAGCTGGAGGGACCCAGGTGGGGCGTACAATGAGCAGTTCTTC
.,TRBJ1-5,TRBV7-8,few,CASSPLRSYQSNQPQHF,TGTGCCAGCAGCCCTCTCCGGTCTTATCAGAGCAATCAGCCCCAGCATTTT
.,TRBJ2-1,TRBV20-1,many,CSARDGLGGNAFF,TGCAGTGCTAGAGATGGGTTAGGCGGGAACGCATTCTTC
.,TRBJ1-6,TRBV6-1,many,CASGSRDLNSPLHF,TGTGCCAGCGGGTCTCGGGACCTCAATTCACCCCTCCACTTT